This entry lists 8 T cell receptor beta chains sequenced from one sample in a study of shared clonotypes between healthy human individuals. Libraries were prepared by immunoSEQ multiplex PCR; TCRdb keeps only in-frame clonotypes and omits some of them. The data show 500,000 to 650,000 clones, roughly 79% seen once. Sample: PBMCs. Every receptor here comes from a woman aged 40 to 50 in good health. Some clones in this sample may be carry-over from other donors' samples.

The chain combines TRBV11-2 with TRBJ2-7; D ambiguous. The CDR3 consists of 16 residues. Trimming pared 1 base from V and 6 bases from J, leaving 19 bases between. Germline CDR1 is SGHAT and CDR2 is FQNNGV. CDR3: CASSLGSPLRISEQYF. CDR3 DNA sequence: TGTGCCAGCAGCTTAGGGTCACCCCTCAGAATCTCCGAGCAGTACTTC.

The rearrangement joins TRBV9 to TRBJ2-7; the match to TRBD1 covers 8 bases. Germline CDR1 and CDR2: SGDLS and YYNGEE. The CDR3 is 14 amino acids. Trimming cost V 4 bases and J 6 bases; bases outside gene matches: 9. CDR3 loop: CASSPRTGPSEQYF. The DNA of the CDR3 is TGTGCCAGCAGCCCCCGGACAGGGCCGAGCGAGCAGTACTTC.

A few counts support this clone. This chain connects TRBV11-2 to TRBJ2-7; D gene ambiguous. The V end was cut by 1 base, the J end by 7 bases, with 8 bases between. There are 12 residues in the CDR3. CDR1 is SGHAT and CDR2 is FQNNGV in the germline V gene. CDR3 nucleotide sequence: TGTGCCAGCAGCTTAGGCAGTGGGGAGCAGTACTTC. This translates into CASSLGSGEQYF.

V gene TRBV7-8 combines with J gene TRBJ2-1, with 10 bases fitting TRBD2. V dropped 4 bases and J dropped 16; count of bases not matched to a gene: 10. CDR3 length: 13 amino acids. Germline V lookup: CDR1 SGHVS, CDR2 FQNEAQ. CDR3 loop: CASSSTSGTSQFF. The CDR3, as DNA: TGTGCCAGCAGCTCAACTAGCGGGACTAGCCAATTCTTC.

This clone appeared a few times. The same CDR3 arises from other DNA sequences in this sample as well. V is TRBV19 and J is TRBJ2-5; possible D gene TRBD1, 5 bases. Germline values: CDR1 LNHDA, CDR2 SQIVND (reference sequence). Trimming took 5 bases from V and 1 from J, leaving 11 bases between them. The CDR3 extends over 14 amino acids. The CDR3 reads CASSPGHLQETQYF. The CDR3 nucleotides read TGTGCCAGTAGTCCCGGACACCTCCAAGAGACCCAGTACTTC.

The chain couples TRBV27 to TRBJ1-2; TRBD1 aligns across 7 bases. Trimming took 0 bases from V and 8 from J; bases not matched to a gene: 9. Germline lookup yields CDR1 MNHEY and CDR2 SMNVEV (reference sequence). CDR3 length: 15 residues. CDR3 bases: TGTGCCAGCAGTTTATCCGTCGACAGGGTTGGCGGCTACACCTTC. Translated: CASSLSVDRVGGYTF.

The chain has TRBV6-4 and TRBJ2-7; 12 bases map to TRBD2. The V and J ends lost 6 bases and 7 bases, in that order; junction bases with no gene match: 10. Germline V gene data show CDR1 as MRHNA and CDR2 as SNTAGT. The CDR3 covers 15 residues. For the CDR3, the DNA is TGTGCCAGCAGGATGCGGGGTCTAGCGGGAGGGGAGCAGTACTTC. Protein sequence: CASRMRGLAGGEQYF.

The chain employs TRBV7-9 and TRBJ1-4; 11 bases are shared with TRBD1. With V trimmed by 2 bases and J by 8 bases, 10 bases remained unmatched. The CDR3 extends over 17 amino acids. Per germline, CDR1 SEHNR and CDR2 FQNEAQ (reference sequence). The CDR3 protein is CASSLSDRGRGREKLFF. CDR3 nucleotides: TGTGCCAGCAGCTTATCGGACAGGGGGCGGGGTAGAGAAAAACTGTTTTTT.